A single sample gave rise to the 9 T cell receptor beta chains below, sequenced in a study of T cell changes during pregnancy in multiple sclerosis. The protocol was immunoSEQ multiplex PCR, while the TCRdb copy is restricted to in-frame clones and leaves out a portion. The table lists about 83,000 clones, approximately 91% of them singletons, with roughly 4% in the top ten. The sample here was PBMCs, taken in the first trimester of pregnancy. Receptors were obtained from a female donor in good health, serving as a control in a pregnancy study. Some clones in this sample may be carry-over from other donors' samples.

The rearrangement uses TRBV18 and TRBJ1-1, with unresolved D. CDR3 length: 13 residues. V was cut by 3 bases and J by 4 bases, with 9 bases left in between. The germline CDR1 and CDR2 sequences are KGHSH and LQKENI. The CDR3 region is CASSPSPPTEAFF. DNA of the CDR3: TGTGCCAGCTCACCCTCCCCCCCCACTGAAGCTTTCTTT.

About this clone itself: A read error may produce the germline difference seen at one junction end. This chain links TRBV7-7 with TRBJ2-5, with TRBD2 identical over 7 bases. The CDR3 runs to 13 residues. CDR1 and CDR2 from the germline V gene are SSHAT and FNYEAQ (reference sequence). In DNA, the CDR3 is TGTGCTAGCAGCCCGGGGGGATGGGAGACCCAGTACTTC. This sequence encodes CASSPGGWETQYF.

This clone was detected only once. The chain couples TRBV4-3 to TRBJ1-1; D is unresolved. CDR3 length: 14 residues. CDR1 and CDR2 (germline): LGHNA, YSLEER. V shed 4 bases and J shed 7 bases, with 16 bases lying between them. Written as DNA, the CDR3 is TGCGCCAGCAGCCTCTTAAGAGGCGATTTTGAAGCTTTCTTT. Amino acid sequence: CASSLLRGDFEAFF.

The V and J genes are TRBV5-1 and TRBJ2-1; 12 nucleotides match TRBD2. Germline V gives CDR1 SGHRS, CDR2 YFSETQ. The CDR3 has 14 amino acids. J was trimmed by 5 bases and V by 7 bases; bases with no gene match: 4. CDR3 nucleotides: TGCGCCAGCTCGCGGACTAGCGGGGACAATGAGCAGTTCTTC. Translation: CASSRTSGDNEQFF.

V usage is TRBV2 and J usage is TRBJ2-7; D might be TRBD2 (5 bases). The CDR3 has 14 amino acids. The germline V gene has CDR1 SNHLY and CDR2 FYNNEI. V was trimmed by 3 bases and J by 1 base, leaving 10 bases between them. The CDR3 here is CASSEFGMSYEQYF. DNA of the CDR3: TGTGCCAGCAGTGAGTTCGGGATGTCCTACGAGCAGTACTTC.

This chain joins TRBV28 and TRBJ2-1, with 9 nucleotides matching TRBD2. The CDR3 sequence is 12 residues long. J gave up 9 bases and V 6 bases, and 3 bases lay outside the gene matches. CDR1 and CDR2 (germline): MDHEN, SYDVKM. The CDR3 nucleotides read TGTGCCAGCAGCCAACTAGCGGGTGAGCAGTTCTTC. It yields the protein CASSQLAGEQFF.

This rearrangement joins TRBV7-2 to TRBJ2-3, with 9 bases that match TRBD1. The germline CDR1 and CDR2 sequences are SGHTA and FQGNSA. J gave up 6 bases and V 2 bases, and 9 bases lay outside the gene matches. The CDR3 runs 16 residues. The CDR3 is CASSLNRDRVGDTQYF. The CDR3 DNA is TGTGCCAGCAGCTTAAACCGGGACAGGGTGGGGGATACGCAGTATTTT.

V gene TRBV2 combines with J gene TRBJ2-7; D is perhaps TRBD1 (5 bases). V shed 6 bases and J shed 2 bases, with 11 bases lying between them. This CDR3 comprises 13 residues. CDR1 is SNHLY, CDR2 FYNNEI, per germline. The DNA of the CDR3 is TGTGCCAGCAGCACGGACACAGCCTACGAGCAGTACTTC. Translating gives CASSTDTAYEQYF.

V and J are TRBV15 and TRBJ2-7; tentatively, D is TRBD2 (5 bases). Germline CDR1 and CDR2: LNHNV and YYDKDF (reference sequence). Trimming left V 1 base short and J 0 bases short, with 10 bases between. This CDR3 has 15 residues. The CDR3 protein is CATSRGGLSSYEQYF. Written as DNA, the CDR3 is TGTGCCACCAGCAGAGGAGGGTTGAGCTCCTACGAGCAGTACTTC.